This entry features one T cell receptor beta chain sequence. Its antigen is as yet unknown. The CDR3 end falls 3 residues outside the read, so it is completed with the germline J gene. This CDR3 comprises 14 residues. Germline V gives CDR1 DFQATT, CDR2 SNEGSKA (reference sequence). The V end was cut by 3 bases, the J end by 0 bases, with 9 bases between. The data belong to a study of Tregs in tolerant kidney transplant recipients. Generated by immunoSEQ multiplex PCR, the TCRdb table keeps only in-frame clones and is missing some. The sample data list 2,600 or so clones. Overall study findings and caveats: This study did not directly address biological reproducibility. Findings come from small patient numbers and require larger validation.

Mixed chimerism was transient after nonmyeloablative marrow transplants from related graft donors. Source: CD8+ T cells from blood (PBMCs), taken 6 months after the transplant. This TCR derives from a human patient who received a combined kidney and bone marrow transplant. The graft donor may account for some of the T cells. The rearrangement joins TRBV20-1 to TRBJ1-5; D may be TRBD1 (5 bases). The CDR3 is CSARTVDSNQPQHF. Incomplete CDR3 DNA: TGCAGTGCTAGGACAGTCGATAGCAATCAGCCC.